These 27 T cell receptor beta chains were sequenced from one sample in a study of T-cell reconstitution after alpha-beta-depleted transplantation in children. Preparation of the TCRbeta library used unique molecular identifiers. TCRdb passed the PCR reads through MiXCR, listing each CDR3 protein once. Counted here are approximately 640,000 distinct CDR3 sequences, around 17% occurring once; the ten biggest clones make up under 1.2%. The sample in question was PBMCs from the stem cell graft donor, obtained from the stem cell graft. The receptor set was obtained from a human donor who donated a stem cell graft to a child with acute myeloid leukemia.

DNA for the CDR3: TGTGCCAGCAGTTCGGGACTAGCGTTGGGTTACCAGTACTTC. This gives the protein CASSSGLALGYQYF. The chain employs TRBV27 and TRBJ2-7, with 10 nucleotides matching TRBD2. Trimming at V came to 4 bases and at J to 10 bases, leaving 10 bases not matched to a gene. Germline CDR1 reads MNHEY; CDR2 reads SMNVEV (reference sequence). The CDR3 has 14 residues.

This clonotype occurred many times. This sequence joins TRBV20-1 and TRBJ2-7; D is unclear. There are 11 residues in the CDR3. V was cut by 1 base and J by 2 bases, with 3 bases left in between. Germline values: CDR1 DFQATT, CDR2 SNEGSKA (reference sequence). CDR3 loop: CSARGPYEQYF. For the CDR3, the DNA is TGCAGTGCTAGAGGCCCCTACGAGCAGTACTTC.

V usage is TRBV20-1 and J usage is TRBJ2-7; 9 bases are shared with TRBD1. The V gene end was trimmed by 3 bases and the J gene end by 7 bases; junction bases not matched to a gene: 13. The germline gives CDR1 DFQATT, CDR2 SNEGSKA (reference sequence). The CDR3 contains 15 residues. The CDR3 region is CSASDTTGGGGEQYF. The CDR3 nucleotides are TGCAGTGCTAGTGATACTACAGGGGGCGGCGGGGAGCAGTACTTC.

The V and J genes are TRBV5-1 and TRBJ2-7, with TRBD1 identical over 9 bases. The CDR3 is 14 amino acids. Per the germline V gene, CDR1 is SGHRS and CDR2 is YFSETQ. V was pared by 4 bases and J by 3 bases, with 5 bases of the junction left unmatched. This CDR3 reads CASSPTGGFYEQYV. CDR3 nucleotide sequence: TGCGCCAGCAGCCCCACAGGGGGCTTCTACGAGCAGTACGTC.

The chain has TRBV10-3 and TRBJ2-1; D gene uncertain. The V gene lost 3 bases and the J gene lost 8 bases, with 11 bases spanning the gap. The CDR3 totals 13 residues. Germline assignment: CDR1 ENHRY and CDR2 SYGVKD. The CDR3 region is CAISEGRVDEQFF. CDR3 nucleotide sequence: TGTGCCATCAGTGAAGGAAGGGTGGATGAGCAGTTCTTC.

The CDR3 nucleotides are TGTGCCAGCAGCCAGGGACAGGGCAGAAACACCATATATTTT. This translates into CASSQGQGRNTIYF. The chain joins TRBV3-1 to TRBJ1-3; 9 nucleotides agree with TRBD1. The germline V gene encodes CDR1 LGHDT and CDR2 YNNKEL (reference sequence). V trimming: 3 bases; J trimming: 5 bases; junction bases outside the gene matches: 2. The CDR3 sequence is 14 residues long.

The rearrangement uses TRBV11-2 and TRBJ2-5; D unresolved. The CDR3 loop spans 17 amino acids. From germline, CDR1 is SGHAT and CDR2 FQNNGV. The ends were cut back, 0 bases at V and 10 bases at J, with 24 bases in the middle. CDR3 residues: CASSLDFGRMGSVDQYF. CDR3 nucleotides: TGTGCCAGCAGCTTAGATTTCGGTAGGATGGGCAGCGTGGACCAGTACTTC.

The sample holds a few counts of this clonotype. V and J are TRBV6-5 and TRBJ2-2, with D perhaps matching TRBD1 (5 bases). CDR3 length: 14 amino acids. Germline V gene lookup returns CDR1 MNHEY and CDR2 SVGAGI. V lost 2 bases to trimming and J lost 4 bases, with 8 bases between them. CDR3 sequence (DNA): TGTGCCAGCAGTTACCTCGACAGCACCGGGGAGCTGTTTTTT. This gives the protein CASSYLDSTGELFF.

The rearrangement joins TRBV7-9 to TRBJ2-1; TRBD2 matches 7 bases. Trimming at V came to 1 base and at J to 5 bases, leaving 8 bases not matched to a gene. CDR3 length equals 16 residues. Per the germline V gene, CDR1 is SEHNR and CDR2 is FQNEAQ (reference sequence). CDR3 amino acids: CASSLEASGLHNEQFF. Written as DNA, the CDR3 is TGTGCCAGCAGCTTAGAGGCTAGCGGATTACACAATGAGCAGTTCTTC.

This clonotype was counted between two and nine times. The chain joins TRBV6-1 to TRBJ2-7; D uncertain. CDR1 and CDR2 (germline): MNHNS, SASEGT. CDR3 length equals 14 residues. Trimming removed 0 bases at V and 0 bases at J, with 6 bases between. The CDR3 spells CASSEAQVSYEQYV. Written as DNA, the CDR3 is TGTGCCAGCAGTGAAGCACAAGTCTCCTACGAGCAGTACGTC.

The rearrangement joins TRBV12-3 or TRBV12-4 to TRBJ2-2; a weak D match, TRBD1 (6 bases). This CDR3 is built from 17 residues. V lost 0 bases, J lost 4 bases, and 15 bases lay in between. The CDR3 nucleotides are TGTGCCAGCAGTTTAGCGCGCACAGGGATGATCACCGGGGAGCTGTTTTTT. Amino acids: CASSLARTGMITGELFF.

The table lists this clonotype with many counts. The chain employs TRBV20-1 and TRBJ2-1; weak D call: TRBD1 (5 bases). Trimming shortened V by 7 bases and J by 9 bases, and 16 bases separated the two germline ends. Germline values: CDR1 DFQATT, CDR2 SNEGSKA (reference sequence). The CDR3 runs 12 residues. CDR3 protein: CSVHRQGGEQFF. The CDR3 bases are TGCAGTGTTCACCGTCAGGGTGGTGAGCAGTTCTTC.

The V call is TRBV7-2, the J call TRBJ1-1; D is unresolved. This CDR3 is built from 15 residues. Germline CDR1 SGHTA, CDR2 FQGNSA. Trimming shortened V by 3 bases and J by 0 bases, and 11 bases separated the two germline ends. The CDR3 here is CASSFTATVNTEAFF. The CDR3 region has the DNA TGTGCCAGCAGCTTCACAGCGACCGTGAACACTGAAGCTTTCTTT.

This clonotype has a handful of counts. The chain uses TRBV7-9 and TRBJ1-6, with 10 positions matching TRBD1. The CDR3 is 12 residues long. Trimming removed 9 bases from V and 10 bases from J; junction bases left unmatched: 3. The germline V gene has CDR1 SEHNR and CDR2 FQNEAQ (reference sequence). The CDR3 DNA follows: TGTGCCAGTCGGACAGGGGGATCACCCCTCCACTTT. The encoded protein is CASRTGGSPLHF. The whole variable domain, remainder taken from reference TRBV7-9 and TRBJ1-6, is DTGVSQNPRHKITKRGQNVTFRCDPISEHNRLYWYRQTLGQGPEFLTYFQNEAQLEKSRLLSDRFSAERPKGSFSTLEIQRTEQGDSAMYLCASRTGGSPLHFGNGTRLTVT.

With regard to this clonotype: Germline and junction disagree at one end, which may indicate a read error. This chain joins TRBV6-1 and TRBJ2-1, with 8 bases identical to TRBD1. CDR3 length: 15 amino acids. The V gene's germline CDR1 is MNHNS and CDR2 SASEGT. The CDR3 here is CASRDGGQVNGEQFF. The DNA of the CDR3 is TGTGCCAGCCGTGATGGGGGACAGGTGAATGGTGAGCAGTTCTTC.

V usage is TRBV4-1 and J usage is TRBJ1-2, with no clear D. The V gene lost 0 bases and the J gene lost 0 bases, with 14 bases spanning the gap. The CDR3 is made up of 17 amino acids. Germline V gene sequence: CDR1 MGHRA, CDR2 YSYEKL. The CDR3 region has the DNA TGCGCCAGCAGCCAAGACGGACTCCTAGTTGCTAACTATGGCTACACCTTC. Its translation: CASSQDGLLVANYGYTF.

J is TRBJ1-3 and V is TRBV20-1; D uncertain. The germline V gene has CDR1 DFQATT and CDR2 SNEGSKA (reference sequence). V was clipped by 0 bases and J by 0 bases, with 12 bases between them. CDR3 size: 16 residues. CDR3 sequence: CSARDVSLGSGNTIYF. CDR3 nucleotides: TGCAGTGCTAGAGATGTCAGCCTCGGCTCTGGAAACACCATATATTTT.

This clonotype came up many times. The V and J genes are TRBV6-5 and TRBJ2-1, with 8 bases that match TRBD1. The V gene end was trimmed by 2 bases and the J gene end by 2 bases; junction bases not matched to a gene: 5. CDR3 length: 16 amino acids. Germline V gene data show CDR1 as MNHEY and CDR2 as SVGAGI. The CDR3 is CASSYQGTGTYNEQFF. The CDR3 nucleotides are TGTGCCAGCAGTTACCAAGGGACAGGTACCTACAATGAGCAGTTCTTC.

This clonotype was seen a few times. V gene TRBV12-3 or TRBV12-4 combines with J gene TRBJ2-5, with D hard to call. This CDR3 comprises 13 residues. Trimming left V 3 bases short and J 3 bases short, with 8 bases between. The CDR3 region is CASSFTVEETQYF. The CDR3 DNA reads TGTGCCAGCAGTTTTACCGTAGAAGAGACCCAGTACTTC.

As to this clonotype: The junction does not match germline at one end; this may be a read error. The rearrangement joins TRBV5-1 to TRBJ1-1; a weak D match, TRBD1 (5 bases). The CDR3 has 14 residues. Germline loops: CDR1 SGHRS, CDR2 YFSETQ. The chain's CDR3 is CATSSGTGNTEAFF. The CDR3 region has the DNA TGCGCCACCAGCTCCGGGACTGGGAACACTGAAGCTTTCTTT.

The chain links TRBV18 to TRBJ2-7; D may correspond to TRBD1 or TRBD2 (6 bases each). Germline V gene lookup returns CDR1 KGHSH and CDR2 LQKENI. This CDR3 contains 13 residues. V was clipped by 3 bases and J by 5 bases, with 11 bases between them. Here the CDR3 reads CASSPGGQNEQYV. The CDR3 nucleotides are TGTGCCAGCTCACCGGGAGGACAGAACGAGCAGTACGTC.

The chain couples TRBV6-2 or TRBV6-3 to TRBJ2-5; D call uncertain. This CDR3 is built from 14 residues. CDR1 and CDR2 from the germline V gene are MNHEY and SVGEGT. Between the trimmed V and J ends, which lost 0 bases and 10 bases, there was a span of 15 bases. The CDR3 loop is CASSYSNVRGDQYF. Here the CDR3 DNA reads TGTGCCAGCAGTTACTCGAATGTCCGAGGAGACCAGTACTTC.

Ten or more counts support this clonotype. The J gene is TRBJ2-2, the V gene TRBV6-5, with D possibly TRBD1 on 6 matching bases. The CDR3 covers 15 residues. The V end lost 6 bases, the J end lost 0 bases, and 11 bases lay between the germline ends. Germline lookup yields CDR1 MNHEY and CDR2 SVGAGI. CDR3: CASSVGTPNTGELFF. The CDR3 DNA reads TGTGCCAGCAGCGTCGGGACACCGAACACCGGGGAGCTGTTTTTT.

This clonotype was seen many times. This sequence joins TRBV5-1 and TRBJ2-5, with TRBD1 as a possible D gene (6 bases). V lost 0 bases and J 1 base, leaving 13 bases between the germline ends. Germline V lookup: CDR1 SGHRS, CDR2 YFSETQ. CDR3 length: 16 amino acids. CDR3 bases: TGCGCCAGCAGCTTGGGAGCAGGGGTTGCCCAAGAGACCCAGTACTTC. This encodes CASSLGAGVAQETQYF.

This clonotype was counted many times. The chain joins TRBV20-1 to TRBJ2-1; TRBD2 agrees at 8 bases. The trim removed 6 bases at V and 4 bases at J, leaving 11 bases unmatched. The CDR3 has 15 amino acids. Germline CDR1 is DFQATT and CDR2 is SNEGSKA (reference sequence). The CDR3 spells CSAHSGGPLYNEQFF. CDR3 nucleotides: TGCAGTGCACATTCGGGGGGGCCCCTATACAATGAGCAGTTCTTC.

This clonotype has only a few counts. The chain joins TRBV12-3 or TRBV12-4 to TRBJ2-7; 9 bases are shared with TRBD1. The CDR3 totals 14 residues. Trimming cost V 6 bases and J 6 bases; bases outside gene matches: 9. The CDR3 is CASRRDRVPGEQYF. The CDR3 DNA reads as TGTGCCAGCAGGCGGGACAGGGTCCCTGGCGAGCAGTACTTC.

This clonotype was picked up many times. The gene calls are TRBV6-5 and TRBJ1-1; 7 bases are shared with TRBD1. CDR1 and CDR2 from the germline V gene are MNHEY and SVGAGI. The CDR3 sequence is 13 residues long. Germline trimming cut 6 bases from V and 7 bases from J; bases unmatched to any gene: 8. In DNA, the CDR3 is TGTGCCAGCAGAAGAGAGGGGGCCGGTGAAGCTTTCTTT. Translation gives CASRREGAGEAFF.